The rows below give T cell receptor beta chains drawn from one sample of a study of shared T cell receptors in the human thymus. Produced via immunoSEQ multiplex PCR; TCRdb's table is partial and in-frame only. This table has 630,000 or so clones, about 90% appearing once. These data were likewise used in another study, on human thymus T cells.

The material sequenced was thymocytes. These receptors came from a boy in the first two years of life with a congenital heart defect. Both conserved end residues are part of each CDR3. Only part of the rows carry a size: once, few, many, or a class if the clone is expanded.

CDR3: CASSLGTSVRPSYNEQFF
size: NA
V: TRBV5-6

CDR3: CASSRTGGVYEQYF
size: NA
V: TRBV5-4

CDR3: CASGLCQRGGPPQYF
size: NA
V: TRBV12-5

CDR3: CSVVAGQETQYF
size: NA
V: TRBV29-1

CDR3: CASSFVQGLGPYGYTF
size: NA
V: TRBV7-2

CDR3: CAWSVAGGERGARQETQYF
size: NA
V: TRBV30

CDR3: CASSQGSKRDTGELFF
size: NA
V: TRBV4-2

CDR3: CASARRKREVYNEQFF
size: NA
V: TRBV6-6

CDR3: CASSLTSGGKRPYEQYF
size: NA
V: TRBV7-6

CDR3: CASSMGEESDSLDW
size: NA
V: TRBV19

CDR3: CASGLRAGGPLCEQYF
size: NA
V: TRBV12-5

CDR3: CASSLAAGVNQPQHF
size: NA
V: TRBV7-2

CDR3: CASSELGSARFGYNEQFF
size: NA
V: TRBV6-1

CDR3: CASGLGVSNQPQHF
size: NA
V: TRBV12-5

CDR3: CASSSGHIVSGNTIYF
size: NA
V: TRBV7-8

CDR3: CASSAGQRFYEQYF
size: few
V: TRBV19

CDR3: CASSLGAGGSYEQYF
size: NA
V: TRBV11-1

CDR3: CASSQEVRGGPFGDEQFF
size: NA
V: TRBV4-3

CDR3: CASSSRTDGYTF
size: few
V: TRBV19

CDR3: CASSLAVGQGERTPHGIYEQYF
size: NA
V: TRBV5-1

CDR3: CASVPNGPAPYEQYF
size: NA
V: TRBV12-5

CDR3: CASSLEIKRETPLREQYF
size: NA
V: TRBV11-2

CDR3: CASSPRNPQGPSPLHF
size: NA
V: TRBV18